This TCR beta chain emerged from a study of early stage breast cancer tumors. Study-wide context: Samples were sequenced at roughly 10-fold average coverage. Broader study findings: In about 90% of the 16 patients, blood comparison separated tumor from normal breast. Enriched TCRB sequences shared across patients were mostly commonly generated sequences.

About this clone itself: The target antigen is unknown.

CDR1 and CDR2 from the germline V gene are MNHEY and SVGAGI. V lost 4 bases, J lost 3 bases, and 4 bases stayed unmatched. The CDR3 spans 15 residues. The assay was immunoSEQ multiplex PCR, and TCRdb's table has in-frame clones only and misses some. The data contain tens of thousands of clones, 70% to 80% of them singletons. What was sequenced was blood. The gene calls are TRBV6-5 and TRBJ2-3; 10 nucleotides match TRBD1. This receptor was taken from a person between 45 and 65 years old with breast cancer. The CDR3: CASSSPGQGTDTQYF. CDR3 DNA sequence: TGTGCCAGCAGTTCACCGGGACAGGGGACAGATACGCAGTATTTT.